The source of this T cell receptor beta chain is a study of identical twins' blood T cells. As for the study in general: Some 48 million reads came from some 12 libraries, six alpha, six beta.

In its sample, this clonotype was seen a few times. The antigen is not known. The CDR3 length is 14 residues. The junction had 3 bases not matched to a gene; V was cut back by 6 bases and J by 1 base. The germline V gene has CDR1 DFQATT and CDR2 SNEGSKA (reference sequence). Whole-study findings and limits: Top TCRbeta clonotypes were shared more with twin than unrelated donors. Twins shared about as many clonotypes as their cloneset sizes predicted. Shared environment remains a possible cause of twin similarity.

TCRdb recomputed calls from the 5' RACE reads with MiXCR, one row per CDR3 protein. The sample includes around 380,000 distinct CDR3 sequences, under 30% seen only once; the top ten take more than 5.5%. This TCR came from a woman aged 18-49 years in good health. The gene calls are TRBV20-1 and TRBJ2-1, with 10 bases aligning to TRBD2. Sequencing used PBMCs. Here the CDR3 DNA reads TGCAGTGCAATAGCGGGAGGTTCCTACAATGAGCAGTTCTTC. Its protein is CSAIAGGSYNEQFF.